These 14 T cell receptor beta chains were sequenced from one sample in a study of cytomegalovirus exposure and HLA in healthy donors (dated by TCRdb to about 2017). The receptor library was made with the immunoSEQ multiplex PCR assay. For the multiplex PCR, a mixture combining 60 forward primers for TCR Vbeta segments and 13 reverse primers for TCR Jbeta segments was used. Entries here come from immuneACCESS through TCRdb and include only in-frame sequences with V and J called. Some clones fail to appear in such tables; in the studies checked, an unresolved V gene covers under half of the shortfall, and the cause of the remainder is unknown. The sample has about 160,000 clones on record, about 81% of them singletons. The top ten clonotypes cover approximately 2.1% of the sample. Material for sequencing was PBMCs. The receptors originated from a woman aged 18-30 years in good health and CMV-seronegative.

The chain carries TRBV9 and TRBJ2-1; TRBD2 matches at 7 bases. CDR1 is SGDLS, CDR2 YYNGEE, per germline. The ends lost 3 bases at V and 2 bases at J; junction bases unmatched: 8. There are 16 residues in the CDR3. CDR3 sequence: CASSADLAVAYNEQFF. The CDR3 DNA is TGTGCCAGCAGCGCGGACCTAGCGGTGGCCTACAATGAGCAGTTCTTC.

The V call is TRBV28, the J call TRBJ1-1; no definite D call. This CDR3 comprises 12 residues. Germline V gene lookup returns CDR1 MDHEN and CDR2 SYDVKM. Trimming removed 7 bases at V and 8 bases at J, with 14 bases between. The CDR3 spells CASTSRGGEAFF. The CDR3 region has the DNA TGTGCCAGCACCTCACGGGGAGGGGAAGCTTTCTTT.

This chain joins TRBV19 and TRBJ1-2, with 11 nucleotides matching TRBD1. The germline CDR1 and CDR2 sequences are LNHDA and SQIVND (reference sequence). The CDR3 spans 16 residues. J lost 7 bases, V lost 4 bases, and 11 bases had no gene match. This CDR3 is CASSSPDRGRSIGYTF. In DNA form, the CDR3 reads TGTGCCAGTAGTAGCCCGGACAGGGGGCGTTCAATTGGCTACACCTTC.

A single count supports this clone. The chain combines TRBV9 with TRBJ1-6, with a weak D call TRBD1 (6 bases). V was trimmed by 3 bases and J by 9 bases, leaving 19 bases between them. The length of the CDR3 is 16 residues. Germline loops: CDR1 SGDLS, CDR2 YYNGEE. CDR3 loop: CASSAGGGGEGSPLHF. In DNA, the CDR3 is TGTGCCAGCAGCGCCGGGGGGGGCGGGGAAGGTTCACCCCTCCACTTT.

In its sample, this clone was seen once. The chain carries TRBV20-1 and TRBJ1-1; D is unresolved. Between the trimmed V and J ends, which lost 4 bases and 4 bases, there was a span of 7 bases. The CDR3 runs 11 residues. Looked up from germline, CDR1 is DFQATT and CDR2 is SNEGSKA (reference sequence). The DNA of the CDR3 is TGCAGTGCTAACCCCAGCACTGAAGCTTTCTTT. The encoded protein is CSANPSTEAFF.

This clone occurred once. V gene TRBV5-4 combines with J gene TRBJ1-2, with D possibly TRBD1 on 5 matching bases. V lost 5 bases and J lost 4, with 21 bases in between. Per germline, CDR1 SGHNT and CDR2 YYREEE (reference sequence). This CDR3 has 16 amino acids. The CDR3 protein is CASSSGTSVSLYGYTF. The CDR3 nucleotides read TGTGCCAGCAGTTCCGGGACTTCAGTTAGCCTCTATGGCTACACCTTC.

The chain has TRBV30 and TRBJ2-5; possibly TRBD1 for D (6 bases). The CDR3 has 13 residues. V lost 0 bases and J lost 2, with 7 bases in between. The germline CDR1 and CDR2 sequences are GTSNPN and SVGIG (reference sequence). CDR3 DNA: TGTGCCTGGAGTGTGGACAGTCAAGAGACCCAGTACTTC. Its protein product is CAWSVDSQETQYF.

The CDR3 is CATSREKGLYEQYF. CDR3 bases: TGTGCCACCAGCAGAGAAAAAGGACTCTACGAGCAGTACTTC. This sequence joins TRBV15 and TRBJ2-7; maybe TRBD2 (5 bases). From germline, CDR1 is LNHNV and CDR2 YYDKDF (reference sequence). V lost 0 bases to trimming and J lost 3 bases, with 9 bases between them. The CDR3 is 14 residues long.

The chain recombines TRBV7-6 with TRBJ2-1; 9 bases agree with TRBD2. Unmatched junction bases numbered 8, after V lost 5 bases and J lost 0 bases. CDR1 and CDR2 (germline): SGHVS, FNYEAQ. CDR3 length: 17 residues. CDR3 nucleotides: TGTGCCAGCAGCCTTTATCTAGCGGGGAGCTCCTACAATGAGCAGTTCTTC. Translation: CASSLYLAGSSYNEQFF.

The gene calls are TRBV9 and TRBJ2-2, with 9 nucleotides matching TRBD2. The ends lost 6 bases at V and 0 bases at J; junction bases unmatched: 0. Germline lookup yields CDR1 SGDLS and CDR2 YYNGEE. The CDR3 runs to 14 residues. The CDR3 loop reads CASTSGANTGELFF. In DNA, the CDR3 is TGTGCCAGCACTAGCGGGGCGAACACCGGGGAGCTGTTTTTT.

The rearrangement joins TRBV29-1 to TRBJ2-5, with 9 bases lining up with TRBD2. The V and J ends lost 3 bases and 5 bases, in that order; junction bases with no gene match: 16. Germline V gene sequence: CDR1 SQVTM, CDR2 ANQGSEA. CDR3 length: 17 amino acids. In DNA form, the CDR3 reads TGCAGCGTTGACGGGGTATCGGGGCGGGGGGGCTGGGAGACCCAGTACTTC. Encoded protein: CSVDGVSGRGGWETQYF.

Here the CDR3 DNA reads TGTGCCAGCAGCCCCCGACTAGCGGGGGAGCAGTTCTTC. Translation gives CASSPRLAGEQFF. The chain joins TRBV7-9 to TRBJ2-1; 11 bases fit TRBD2. The CDR3 covers 13 residues. V lost 5 bases, J lost 10 bases, and 4 bases stayed unmatched. Germline V gene lookup returns CDR1 SEHNR and CDR2 FQNEAQ (reference sequence).

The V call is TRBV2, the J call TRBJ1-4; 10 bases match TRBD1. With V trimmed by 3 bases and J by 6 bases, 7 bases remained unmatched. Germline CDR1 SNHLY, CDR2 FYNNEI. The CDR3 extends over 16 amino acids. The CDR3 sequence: CASSESPGQGHEKLFF. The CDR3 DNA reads TGTGCCAGCAGTGAGTCCCCGGGACAGGGGCATGAAAAACTGTTTTTT.

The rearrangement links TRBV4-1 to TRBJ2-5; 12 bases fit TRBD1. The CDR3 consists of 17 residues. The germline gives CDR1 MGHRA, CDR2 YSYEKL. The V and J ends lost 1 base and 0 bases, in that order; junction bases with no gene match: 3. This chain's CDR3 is CASSQGDRGLYQETQYF. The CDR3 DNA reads TGCGCCAGCAGCCAAGGGGACAGGGGGCTTTACCAAGAGACCCAGTACTTC.